What follows is one T cell receptor beta chain and its context. Its antigen remains unknown. These data belong to a study of shared clonotypes between healthy human individuals. Overall study context: A few men and a couple of women, aged 18 to 49, were donors. Used for every donor were three CD4 naive, three CD4 memory, two CD8 naive and one CD8 memory plate. General observations from the study: Memory subsets generally showed smaller estimated richness than naive subsets did. A reduction in generation probabilities was seen for non-shared clonotypes relative to those shared by all four donors.

V was clipped by 7 bases and J by 3 bases, with 18 bases between them. From germline, CDR1 is SGHTA and CDR2 FQGNSA. The CDR3 covers 15 residues. Libraries were prepared by immunoSEQ multiplex PCR; TCRdb keeps only in-frame clonotypes and omits some of them. Of millions of clones in the sample, more than 80% were seen once. Material: naive CD4+ T cells sorted from blood. As to subset: CD45RA+ positively selected. This sequence originates from a man between 18 and 29 years old in good health. V usage is TRBV7-2 and J usage is TRBJ1-2; the D is unclear. This CDR3 reads CASTQALGSYYGYTF. CDR3 bases: TGTGCCAGCACCCAAGCCTTGGGCAGCTACTATGGCTACACCTTC. The whole variable domain, remainder taken from reference TRBV7-2 and TRBJ1-2, is GAGVSQSPSNKVTEKGKDVELRCDPISGHTALYWYRQSLGQGLEFLIYFQGNSAPDKSGLPSDRFSAERTGGSVSTLTIQRTQQEDSAVYLCASTQALGSYYGYTFGSGTRLTVV.